This T cell receptor (beta chain) derives from a study of blood T cell repertoires in COVID-19. Study at large: T cells, B-cell-depleted T cells, or PBMCs supplied cDNA or gDNA.

As originally analysed: Nucleated cell counts were estimated from reference gene primer amplification. Some clones are missing from TCRdb's copy, which holds only in-frame ones; the method was immunoSEQ multiplex PCR. V, J and clone size are those of that table, while D and trimming were read from the DNA. The sample includes about 59,000 clones, around 81% seen only once; the top ten take 25% to 35%. The specimen was peripheral blood. The receptor's source is a woman older than 75 with active or convalescent COVID-19.

CDR3 nucleotide sequence: TGTGCCAGCAGCTTAGGGTGGGCTCAAGAGACCCAGTACTTC. It specifies CASSLGWAQETQYF. This chain joins TRBV7-2 and TRBJ2-5; no clear D. This CDR3 has 14 residues. The V gene's germline CDR1 is SGHTA and CDR2 FQGNSA. V lost 1 base and J lost 2, with 8 bases in between.